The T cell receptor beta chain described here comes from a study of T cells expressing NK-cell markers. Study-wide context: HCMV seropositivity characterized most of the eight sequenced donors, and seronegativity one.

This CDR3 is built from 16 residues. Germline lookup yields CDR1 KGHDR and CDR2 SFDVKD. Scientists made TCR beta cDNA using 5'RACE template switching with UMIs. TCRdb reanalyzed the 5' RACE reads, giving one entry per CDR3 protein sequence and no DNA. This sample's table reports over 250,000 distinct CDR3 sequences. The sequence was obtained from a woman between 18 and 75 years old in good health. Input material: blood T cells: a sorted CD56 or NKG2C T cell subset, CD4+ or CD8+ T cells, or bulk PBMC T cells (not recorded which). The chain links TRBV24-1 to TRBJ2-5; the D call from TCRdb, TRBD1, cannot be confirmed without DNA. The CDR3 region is CATSDPRDRPQETQYF.